Listed below are T cell receptor beta chains from one sample, sequenced in a study of blood T cell repertoires in COVID-19. Measured with immunoSEQ multiplex PCR; TCRdb has only the in-frame clones, and not every one. The repertoire includes approximately 260,000 clones, roughly 90% of them detected once, and roughly 2.1% sits in the top ten. Sample: peripheral blood. Every receptor here comes from a man aged 50-59 years with acute or convalescent COVID-19. CDR3s include the opening cysteine and the closing phenylalanine or tryptophan. D genes are given only for firm matches. Only part of the rows carry a size: once, few, many, or a class if the clone is expanded.

D gene: TRBD2; V gene: TRBV2; clone size: NA; J gene: TRBJ2-3; CDR3 DNA: TGTGCCAGCCCGACGGGAGCGGGGGGGGAAACAGATACGCAGTATTTT; CDR3 protein: CASPTGAGGETDTQYF
D gene: NA; V gene: TRBV3-1/TRBV3-2; clone size: NA; J gene: TRBJ1-6; CDR3 DNA: TGTGCCAGCAGCCTGACGGGGAATTCACCCCTCCACTTT; CDR3 protein: CASSLTGNSPLHF
D gene: NA; V gene: TRBV4-1; clone size: NA; J gene: TRBJ1-1; CDR3 DNA: TGCGCCAGCAGCCCCGTGGGGCAGGGAGGAACTGAAGCTTTCTTT; CDR3 protein: CASSPVGQGGTEAFF
D gene: NA; V gene: TRBV29-1; clone size: NA; J gene: TRBJ1-2; CDR3 DNA: TGCAGCGTTGAGGGGGGGGCTGCTGGTGGCTACACCTTC; CDR3 protein: CSVEGGAAGGYTF
D gene: TRBD2; V gene: TRBV4-2; clone size: NA; J gene: TRBJ2-2; CDR3 DNA: TGTGCCAGCAGCCCACTAGCGGGGAACACCGGGGAGCTGTTTTTT; CDR3 protein: CASSPLAGNTGELFF
D gene: TRBD1; V gene: TRBV6-5; clone size: NA; J gene: TRBJ1-6; CDR3 DNA: TGTGCCAGCAGTATCCAGGGGGGTAATTCACCCCTCCACTTT; CDR3 protein: CASSIQGGNSPLHF
D gene: NA; V gene: TRBV5-4; clone size: once; J gene: TRBJ2-7; CDR3 DNA: TGTGCCAGCAGCTCGGCCACAGCAACTGGGTGGTCCTACGAGCAGTACTTC; CDR3 protein: CASSSATATGWSYEQYF
D gene: TRBD1; V gene: TRBV19; clone size: NA; J gene: TRBJ1-5; CDR3 DNA: TGTGCCAGTACCATCGGGACAGGCATCAATCAGCCCCAGCATTTT; CDR3 protein: CASTIGTGINQPQHF
D gene: TRBD1; V gene: TRBV6-2/TRBV6-3; clone size: NA; J gene: TRBJ2-5; CDR3 DNA: TGTGCCAGCAGTTGGACAGGGGGCCTGGAGACCCAGTACTTC; CDR3 protein: CASSWTGGLETQYF
D gene: TRBD2; V gene: TRBV5-4; clone size: once; J gene: TRBJ2-5; CDR3 DNA: TGTGCCAGCAAGGGAGGGGAGACCCAGTACTTC; CDR3 protein: CASKGGETQYF
D gene: NA; V gene: TRBV6-1; clone size: NA; J gene: TRBJ1-4; CDR3 DNA: TGTGCCAGCAGGGAAGGGACACCCAATGAAAAACTGTTTTTT; CDR3 protein: CASREGTPNEKLFF
D gene: NA; V gene: TRBV3-1/TRBV3-2; clone size: NA; J gene: TRBJ2-7; CDR3 DNA: TGTGCCAGCAGCCAACAGGGATCCTACGAGCAGTACTTC; CDR3 protein: CASSQQGSYEQYF
D gene: TRBD1; V gene: TRBV7-2; clone size: NA; J gene: TRBJ2-7; CDR3 DNA: TGTGCCAGCAGCCCAGGGGGGGGACAGGGATGGCATGAGCAGTACTTC; CDR3 protein: CASSPGGGQGWHEQYF
D gene: NA; V gene: TRBV27; clone size: NA; J gene: TRBJ2-3; CDR3 DNA: TGTGCCAGCAGTTCGGAGGTGGGCACAGATACGCAGTATTTT; CDR3 protein: CASSSEVGTDTQYF
D gene: NA; V gene: TRBV5-8; clone size: NA; J gene: TRBJ1-5; CDR3 DNA: TGTGCCAGCAGCTTGGGCGACAGGAGCAATCAGCCCCAGCATTTT; CDR3 protein: CASSLGDRSNQPQHF
D gene: NA; V gene: TRBV5-8; clone size: once; J gene: TRBJ2-7; CDR3 DNA: TGTGCCAGCAGTTCAGGCCATCGCGCATACGAGCAGTACTTC; CDR3 protein: CASSSGHRAYEQYF
D gene: NA; V gene: TRBV2; clone size: NA; J gene: TRBJ1-2; CDR3 DNA: TGTGCCAGCAGTGAAGCGGCAGGGGTCTATGGCTACACCTTC; CDR3 protein: CASSEAAGVYGYTF
D gene: NA; V gene: TRBV3-1/TRBV3-2; clone size: NA; J gene: TRBJ2-7; CDR3 DNA: TGTGCCAGCAGCCCCAGGGGACGGAGCTACGAGCAGTACTTC; CDR3 protein: CASSPRGRSYEQYF
D gene: TRBD1; V gene: TRBV5-1; clone size: NA; J gene: TRBJ2-5; CDR3 DNA: TGCGCCAGCAGTTACCGGGACAGTATGGGGACCCAGTACTTC; CDR3 protein: CASSYRDSMGTQYF
D gene: NA; V gene: TRBV5-4; clone size: NA; J gene: TRBJ1-2; CDR3 DNA: TGTGCCAGCAGCTTTGCAGGGAACTATGGCTACACCTTC; CDR3 protein: CASSFAGNYGYTF
D gene: NA; V gene: TRBV27; clone size: NA; J gene: TRBJ2-7; CDR3 DNA: TGTGCCAGCAGTTTATTAGGGGACGAGCAGTACTTC; CDR3 protein: CASSLLGDEQYF
D gene: NA; V gene: TRBV2; clone size: once; J gene: TRBJ1-1; CDR3 DNA: TGTGCCAGCAAAACCTTATCAGGCGAAGCTTTCTTT; CDR3 protein: CASKTLSGEAFF
D gene: NA; V gene: TRBV11-2; clone size: NA; J gene: TRBJ1-1; CDR3 DNA: TGTGCCAGCAGCTCCAGGGGCTCTGAAGCTTTCTTT; CDR3 protein: CASSSRGSEAFF
D gene: NA; V gene: TRBV6-6; clone size: NA; J gene: TRBJ2-1; CDR3 DNA: TGTGCCAGCAGTTACACACGTGAGGCGGGCGGGTTCTTC; CDR3 protein: CASSYTREAGGFF
D gene: NA; V gene: TRBV2; clone size: NA; J gene: TRBJ2-5; CDR3 DNA: TGTGCCAGCAGTGATGGCCGCGGGGAGACCCAGTACTTC; CDR3 protein: CASSDGRGETQYF
D gene: NA; V gene: TRBV5-8; clone size: NA; J gene: TRBJ1-5; CDR3 DNA: TGTGCCAGCAGCCCCCTGCGAGGGAGCAATCAGCCCCAGCATTTT; CDR3 protein: CASSPLRGSNQPQHF
D gene: NA; V gene: TRBV30; clone size: NA; J gene: TRBJ2-1; CDR3 DNA: TGTGCCTGGAGGGGGCTTGGAGGGTACAATGAGCAGTTCTTC; CDR3 protein: CAWRGLGGYNEQFF
D gene: TRBD2; V gene: TRBV7-9; clone size: NA; J gene: TRBJ2-1; CDR3 DNA: TGTGCCAGCAGCTTAGGGCTAGCGGGGGGGCCGGAGGATGAGCAGTTCTTC; CDR3 protein: CASSLGLAGGPEDEQFF
D gene: NA; V gene: TRBV7-2; clone size: NA; J gene: TRBJ1-5; CDR3 DNA: TGTGCCAGCAGCCTCCAGCAGGGCAGCAATCAGCCCCAGCATTTT; CDR3 protein: CASSLQQGSNQPQHF
D gene: TRBD2; V gene: TRBV19; clone size: once; J gene: TRBJ2-2; CDR3 DNA: TGTGCCAGTAGTATAGGGAGCGGGGCCGTCGGGGAGCTGTTTTTT; CDR3 protein: CASSIGSGAVGELFF
D gene: NA; V gene: TRBV14; clone size: NA; J gene: TRBJ1-1; CDR3 DNA: TGTGCCAGCAGCCTAGGGCAGGGGACTGAAGCTTTCTTT; CDR3 protein: CASSLGQGTEAFF
D gene: NA; V gene: TRBV11-2; clone size: NA; J gene: TRBJ2-3; CDR3 DNA: TGTGCCAGCAGCCCCGTAGATACGCAGTATTTT; CDR3 protein: CASSPVDTQYF
D gene: NA; V gene: TRBV6-5; clone size: NA; J gene: TRBJ1-2; CDR3 DNA: TGTGCCAGCAGTTACAGGGGACAATATAACTATGGCTACACCTTC; CDR3 protein: CASSYRGQYNYGYTF
D gene: NA; V gene: TRBV4-1; clone size: NA; J gene: TRBJ2-7; CDR3 DNA: TGCGCCAGCAGCGAAGGGAGAGGGAGAATCGACGAGCAGTACTTC; CDR3 protein: CASSEGRGRIDEQYF
D gene: TRBD1; V gene: TRBV2; clone size: NA; J gene: TRBJ1-4; CDR3 DNA: TGTGCCAGTACCGGACAGGTCGGGGAAAAACTGTTTTTT; CDR3 protein: CASTGQVGEKLFF
D gene: NA; V gene: TRBV6-1; clone size: NA; J gene: TRBJ2-7; CDR3 DNA: TGTGCCAGCAGTGAAGCAACAGCCGGCTACGAGCAGTACTTC; CDR3 protein: CASSEATAGYEQYF
D gene: NA; V gene: TRBV25-1; clone size: NA; J gene: TRBJ2-2; CDR3 DNA: TGTGCCAGCAGTGATACAGGGTTTCCCGGGGAGCTGTTTTTT; CDR3 protein: CASSDTGFPGELFF
D gene: NA; V gene: TRBV10-3; clone size: NA; J gene: TRBJ2-7; CDR3 DNA: TGTGCCATCAGTGAGTCGGGGCAGCGCTACGAGCAGTACTTC; CDR3 protein: CAISESGQRYEQYF
D gene: TRBD1; V gene: TRBV18; clone size: NA; J gene: TRBJ1-6; CDR3 DNA: TGTGCCAGCTCATCACGCAGGACAGGGGGCTATAATTCACCCCTCCACTTT; CDR3 protein: CASSSRRTGGYNSPLHF
D gene: TRBD1; V gene: TRBV19; clone size: NA; J gene: TRBJ1-1; CDR3 DNA: TGTGCCAGTACGGTTACAGGGGGCGGCGCTGAAGCTTTCTTT; CDR3 protein: CASTVTGGGAEAFF
D gene: NA; V gene: TRBV7-3; clone size: NA; J gene: TRBJ2-2; CDR3 DNA: TGTGCCAGCAGTTCCTTTAACACCGGGGAGCTGTTTTTT; CDR3 protein: CASSSFNTGELFF
D gene: NA; V gene: TRBV6-5; clone size: NA; J gene: TRBJ1-2; CDR3 DNA: TGTGCCAGCAGGGCGCCAGGGGTTCTGGGGGGGGGCTACACCTTC; CDR3 protein: CASRAPGVLGGGYTF
D gene: NA; V gene: TRBV5-1; clone size: few; J gene: TRBJ1-4; CDR3 DNA: TGCGCCAGCAGACCTACAGGAGACACTGCAACTAATGAAAAACTGTTTTTT; CDR3 protein: CASRPTGDTATNEKLFF
D gene: NA; V gene: TRBV14; clone size: NA; J gene: TRBJ2-5; CDR3 DNA: TGTGCCAGCAGCCAAGGTACTGGAGAGACCCAGTACTTC; CDR3 protein: CASSQGTGETQYF
D gene: NA; V gene: TRBV29-1; clone size: NA; J gene: TRBJ1-5; CDR3 DNA: TGCAGCGTTGCAGGGAATAGCAATCAGCCCCAGCATTTT; CDR3 protein: CSVAGNSNQPQHF
D gene: TRBD2; V gene: TRBV2; clone size: NA; J gene: TRBJ2-5; CDR3 DNA: TGTGCCACGACTAGCGGGGGGTTCGAGACCCAGTACTTC; CDR3 protein: CATTSGGFETQYF
D gene: NA; V gene: TRBV19; clone size: NA; J gene: TRBJ2-3; CDR3 DNA: TGTGCCAGTAGAAAAGGGCAGGGAAGCACAGATACGCAGTATTTT; CDR3 protein: CASRKGQGSTDTQYF
D gene: TRBD2; V gene: TRBV4-1; clone size: NA; J gene: TRBJ2-5; CDR3 DNA: TGCGCCAGCAGCCGAGAAAAGATAGCGGGGCGAGGGGAGACCCAGTACTTC; CDR3 protein: CASSREKIAGRGETQYF
D gene: TRBD1; V gene: TRBV7-3; clone size: NA; J gene: TRBJ1-6; CDR3 DNA: TGTGCCAGCAGGTCCGGGACAGGATTCTCACCCCTCCACTTT; CDR3 protein: CASRSGTGFSPLHF